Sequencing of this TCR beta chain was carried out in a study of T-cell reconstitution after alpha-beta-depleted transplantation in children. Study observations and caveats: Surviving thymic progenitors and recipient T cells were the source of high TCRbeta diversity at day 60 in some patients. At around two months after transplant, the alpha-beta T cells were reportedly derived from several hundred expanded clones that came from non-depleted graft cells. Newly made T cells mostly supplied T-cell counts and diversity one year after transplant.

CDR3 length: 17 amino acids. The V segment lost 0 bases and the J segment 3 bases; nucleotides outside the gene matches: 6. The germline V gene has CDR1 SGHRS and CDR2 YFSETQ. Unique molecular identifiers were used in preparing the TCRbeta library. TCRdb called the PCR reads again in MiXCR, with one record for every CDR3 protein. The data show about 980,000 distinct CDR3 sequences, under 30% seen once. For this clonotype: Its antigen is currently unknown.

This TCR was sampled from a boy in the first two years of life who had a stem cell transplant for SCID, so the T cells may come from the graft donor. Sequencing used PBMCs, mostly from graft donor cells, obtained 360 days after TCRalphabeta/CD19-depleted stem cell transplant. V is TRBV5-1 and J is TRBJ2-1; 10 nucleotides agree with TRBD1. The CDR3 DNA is TGCGCCAGCAGCTTGGAGGGACAGGGGTTACTCTACAATGAGCAGTTCTTC. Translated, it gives CASSLEGQGLLYNEQFF.